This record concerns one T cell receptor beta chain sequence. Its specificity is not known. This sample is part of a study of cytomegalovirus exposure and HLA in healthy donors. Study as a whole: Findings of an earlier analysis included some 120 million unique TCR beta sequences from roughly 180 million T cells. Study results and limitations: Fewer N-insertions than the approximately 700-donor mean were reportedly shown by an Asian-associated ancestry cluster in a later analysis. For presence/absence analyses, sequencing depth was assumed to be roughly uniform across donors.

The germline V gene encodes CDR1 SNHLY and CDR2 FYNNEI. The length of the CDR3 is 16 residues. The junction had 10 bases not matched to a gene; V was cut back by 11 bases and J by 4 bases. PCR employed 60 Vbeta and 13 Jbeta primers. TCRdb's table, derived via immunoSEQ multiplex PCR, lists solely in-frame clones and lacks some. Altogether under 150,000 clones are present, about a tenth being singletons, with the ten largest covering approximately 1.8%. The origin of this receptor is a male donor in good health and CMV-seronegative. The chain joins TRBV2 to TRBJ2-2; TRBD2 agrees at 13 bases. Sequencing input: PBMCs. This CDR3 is CAGKTSGGPGTGELFF. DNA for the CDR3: TGTGCCGGGAAGACTAGCGGGGGGCCGGGCACCGGGGAGCTGTTTTTT.